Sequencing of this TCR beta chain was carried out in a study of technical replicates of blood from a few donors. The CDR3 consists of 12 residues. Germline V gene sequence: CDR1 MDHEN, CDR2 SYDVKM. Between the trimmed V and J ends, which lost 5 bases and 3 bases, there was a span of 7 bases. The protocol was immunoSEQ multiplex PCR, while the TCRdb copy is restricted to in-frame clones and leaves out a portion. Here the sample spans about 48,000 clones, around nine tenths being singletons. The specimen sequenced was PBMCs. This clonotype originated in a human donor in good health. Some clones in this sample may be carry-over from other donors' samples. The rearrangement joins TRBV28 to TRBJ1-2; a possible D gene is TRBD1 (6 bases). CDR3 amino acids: CASSGTYYGYTF. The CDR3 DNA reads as TGTGCCAGCAGTGGGACATACTATGGCTACACCTTC.